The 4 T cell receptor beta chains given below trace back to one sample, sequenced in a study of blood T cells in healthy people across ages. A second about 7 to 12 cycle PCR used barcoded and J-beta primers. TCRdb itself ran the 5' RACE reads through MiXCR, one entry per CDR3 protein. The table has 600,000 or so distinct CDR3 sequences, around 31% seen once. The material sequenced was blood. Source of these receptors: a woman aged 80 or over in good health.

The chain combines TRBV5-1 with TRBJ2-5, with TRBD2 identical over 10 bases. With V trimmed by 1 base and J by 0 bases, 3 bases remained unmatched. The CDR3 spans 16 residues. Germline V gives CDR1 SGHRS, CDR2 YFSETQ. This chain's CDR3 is CASSLSLAGYQETQYF. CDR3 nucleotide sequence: TGCGCCAGCAGCTTGTCACTAGCGGGGTACCAAGAGACCCAGTACTTC.

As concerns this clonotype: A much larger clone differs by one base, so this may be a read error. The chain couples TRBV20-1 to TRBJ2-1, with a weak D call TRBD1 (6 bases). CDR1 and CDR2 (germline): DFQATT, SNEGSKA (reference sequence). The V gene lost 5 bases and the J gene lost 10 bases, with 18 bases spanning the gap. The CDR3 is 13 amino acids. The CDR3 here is CSALGPGASEQFF. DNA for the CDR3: TGCAGTGCTTTAGGGCCAGGGGCGAGCGAGCAGTTCTTC.

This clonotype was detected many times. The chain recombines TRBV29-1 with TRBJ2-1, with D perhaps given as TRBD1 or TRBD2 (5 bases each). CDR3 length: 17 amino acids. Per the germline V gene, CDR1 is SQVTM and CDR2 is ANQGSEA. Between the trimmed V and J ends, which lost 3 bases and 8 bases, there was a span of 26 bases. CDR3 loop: CSVEGSRELSSADEQFF. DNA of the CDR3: TGCAGCGTTGAGGGGAGCAGGGAGTTGTCGAGTGCCGATGAGCAGTTCTTC.

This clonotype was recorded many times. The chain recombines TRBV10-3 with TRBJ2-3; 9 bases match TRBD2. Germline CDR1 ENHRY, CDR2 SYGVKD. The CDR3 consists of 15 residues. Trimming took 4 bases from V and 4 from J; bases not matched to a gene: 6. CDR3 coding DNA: TGTGCCATCAGTGCATCGAGCGGGGGGCCAGATACGCAGTATTTT. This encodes CAISASSGGPDTQYF.